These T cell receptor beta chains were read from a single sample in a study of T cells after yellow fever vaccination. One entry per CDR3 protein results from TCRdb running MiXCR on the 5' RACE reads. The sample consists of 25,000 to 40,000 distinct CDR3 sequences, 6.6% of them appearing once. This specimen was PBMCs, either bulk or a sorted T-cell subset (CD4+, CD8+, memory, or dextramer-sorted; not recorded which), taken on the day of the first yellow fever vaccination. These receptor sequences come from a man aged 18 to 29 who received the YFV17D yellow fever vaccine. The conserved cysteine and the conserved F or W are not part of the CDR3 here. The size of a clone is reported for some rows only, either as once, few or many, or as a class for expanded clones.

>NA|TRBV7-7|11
ASAGFDTGELF
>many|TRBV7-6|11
ASSLVQSYGYT
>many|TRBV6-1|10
ASSGGGTEAF
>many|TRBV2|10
ASDRGLYEQY
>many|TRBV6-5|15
ASSYVLRTANTGELF
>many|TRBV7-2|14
ASSFNGGRKQETQY
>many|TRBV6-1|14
ASSISGGSGSDEQF
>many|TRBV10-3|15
AISEGLAYTSTDTQY
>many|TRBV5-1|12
ASSSILKGGELF
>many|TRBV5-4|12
ASSLSDVEETQY
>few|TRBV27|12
ATRGTANTGELF
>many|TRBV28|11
ASLPFRGQGYT
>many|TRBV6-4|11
ASSGTSENEQF
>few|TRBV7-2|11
ASTDDGDYGYT
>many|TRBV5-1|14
ASSLVDGGRRAEAF
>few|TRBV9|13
ASSRGKGAGEKLF
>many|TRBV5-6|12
ASSLGTANTEAF
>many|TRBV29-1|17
SVDNPGPPGPRGRNEQF
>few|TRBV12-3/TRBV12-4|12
ASSLGNGIYGYT
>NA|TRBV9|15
ASSVDSVGTGVYGYT
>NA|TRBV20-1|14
SASPTLGAHREKLF
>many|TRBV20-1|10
SASRRGVEAF
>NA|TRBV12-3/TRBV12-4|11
ASSPGTHYGYT
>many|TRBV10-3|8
AARTNEQF
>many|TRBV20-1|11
SASRLAYNEQF
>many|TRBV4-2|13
ASSQDDGSYNEQF
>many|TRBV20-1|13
SARVGTSGPGEQF
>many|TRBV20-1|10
SATPSNQPQH
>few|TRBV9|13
ASSVEGNSGNTIY
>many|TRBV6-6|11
ASSPGLQDTQY